The clone carrying this T cell receptor (beta chain) was detected a few times. TCRdb fed the 5' RACE reads into MiXCR, producing one record per CDR3 protein. This sample has about 470,000 distinct CDR3 sequences, with roughly a quarter found just once. Looked up from germline, CDR1 is LGHNA and CDR2 is YSLEER. The CDR3 has 15 residues. V was clipped by 3 bases and J by 7 bases; unmatched bases: 7. The data originate from a study of identical twins. This sample also appeared in a second study, on T cells expressing NK-cell markers. As that report states: Each of over 5 donors carried dominant NKG2C+ clonotypes accounting for about 1.0-7.0% of CD8+ T cells.

The receptor was derived from a woman in her late teens or twenties in good health. Sequenced material: CD4+ T cells sorted from blood. The chain links TRBV4-3 to TRBJ2-2, with 8 bases that match TRBD1. The CDR3 reads CASSHRTGRDGELFF. In DNA form, the CDR3 reads TGCGCCAGCAGCCACAGGACAGGGCGGGACGGGGAGCTGTTTTTT.